The sequence of this T cell receptor beta chain was determined in a study of blood T cell repertoires in COVID-19. Clones were read by immunoSEQ multiplex PCR, and TCRdb kept only the in-frame ones, dropping some. The sample lists some 220,000 clones, approximately 86% occurring once. Sequencing was performed on peripheral blood. The clonotype comes from a woman aged 55 to 70 with active or convalescent COVID-19.

For the CDR3, the DNA is TGCGCCAGCAGCTTGGGACAGGGGGCAGTGGATACGCAGTATTTT. Translation: CASSLGQGAVDTQYF. The rearrangement uses TRBV5-1 and TRBJ2-3, with 10 bases identical to TRBD1. The J segment lost 6 bases and the V segment lost 0 bases, leaving 4 bases of the junction unmatched. This CDR3 has 15 residues. Germline CDR1 is SGHRS and CDR2 is YFSETQ.